Described below is a single TCR beta chain sequence and its context. These data originate in a study of Ad26.COV2.S vaccination and SARS-CoV-2 variants. Study summary: Vaccine-arm donor from the placebo-controlled COV1001 Ad26.COV2.S trial. Ad26.COV2.S shots went into the muscle once or twice, 56 days apart.

The CDR3 is 14 residues long. The J segment lost 5 bases and the V segment lost 8 bases, leaving 9 bases of the junction unmatched. Germline V gene lookup returns CDR1 SNHLY and CDR2 FYNNEI. Clones were read by immunoSEQ multiplex PCR, and TCRdb kept only the in-frame ones, dropping some. Of around 450,000 clones listed, 89% are singletons. Noted treatment: around 19 received Ad26.COV2.S at low or high dose, single or two shots; 5 received placebo; per-sample allocation not given. All samples were drawn on day 63, counting from the first vaccine or placebo injection. This chain uses TRBV2 with TRBJ2-5; 9 bases align to TRBD1. The sequence was collected from a person aged 18 to 65 who received the Ad26.COV2.S COVID-19 vaccine or a placebo. Sequences were derived from peripheral blood, sampled in a trial of Ad26.COV2.S vaccine versus placebo. CDR3 region: CASDRDRAVETQYF. The CDR3 DNA is TGTGCCAGCGACCGGGACAGGGCTGTGGAGACCCAGTACTTC.